This entry lists 14 T cell receptor beta chains sequenced from one sample in a study of response to subunit inactivated influenza vaccine. TCRdb reanalysed the RT-PCR reads using MiXCR and keeps one entry per CDR3 protein. The sample contains roughly 700,000 distinct CDR3 sequences, 15% to 18% of which appear only once. The sequencing used PBMCs from blood, collected 12 days after vaccination. Receptors were obtained from a man between 50 and 59 years old who received an inactivated influenza vaccine.

This clonotype was seen a few times. V usage is TRBV6-5 and J usage is TRBJ1-2; D might be TRBD1 (6 bases). V was pared by 0 bases and J by 4 bases, with 18 bases between. Germline loops: CDR1 MNHEY, CDR2 SVGAGI. There are 17 residues in the CDR3. The CDR3 DNA reads TGTGCCAGCAGTTACTCAACGGTGGGGGCACGGGCCTATGGCTACACCTTC. Its translation is CASSYSTVGARAYGYTF.

The chain joins TRBV11-2 to TRBJ2-3; no clear D. V gave up 0 bases and J gave up 0 bases, with 10 bases separating them. The CDR3 contains 16 residues. Per germline, CDR1 SGHAT and CDR2 FQNNGV. The CDR3 DNA sequence: TGTGCCAGCAGCTTAGATTTACCGGGTAGCACAGATACGCAGTATTTT. This codes for CASSLDLPGSTDTQYF.

Concerning this clonotype: The junction shows a germline mismatch at one end, possibly a read error. The chain has TRBV24-1 and TRBJ2-1; D might be TRBD1 or TRBD2, each matching 5 bases. Germline-derived CDR1 and CDR2 are KGHDR and SFDVKD. The CDR3 covers 17 residues. DNA for the CDR3: TGTGCCACCAGTGATTCAACGACCTACCGAGGGGCCGTGACCCAGGTCTTC. Translation: CATSDSTTYRGAVTQVF.

The table lists this clonotype with many counts. The chain carries TRBV20-1 and TRBJ2-1, with TRBD1 matching 8 bases. This CDR3 comprises 14 residues. V lost 3 bases and J lost 2; bases outside the gene matches: 3. Germline V gene data show CDR1 as DFQATT and CDR2 as SNEGSKA (reference sequence). The CDR3 DNA reads TGCAGTGCTAGGGGGACAGGAGCCTACAATGAGCAGTTCTTC. Amino acids: CSARGTGAYNEQFF.

The V gene is TRBV20-1, the J gene TRBJ2-1; 10 nucleotides line up with TRBD2. Germline trimming cut 6 bases from V and 8 bases from J; bases unmatched to any gene: 13. Germline-derived CDR1 and CDR2 are DFQATT and SNEGSKA (reference sequence). The CDR3 spans 15 residues. In nucleotides, the CDR3 is TGCAGTGCCCCCTCGGCTAGCGGGAGTGTTTATGAGCAGTTCTTC. Encoded protein: CSAPSASGSVYEQFF.

There are a few counts of this clonotype. The chain joins TRBV6-5 to TRBJ2-5; D may be TRBD1 or TRBD2 (7 bases each). The CDR3 is 16 residues long. Germline lookup yields CDR1 MNHEY and CDR2 SVGAGI. Trimming pared 0 bases from V and 7 bases from J, leaving 18 bases between. The CDR3 reads CASSYSTGRGSGTQYF. CDR3 bases: TGTGCCAGCAGTTACTCGACAGGGAGGGGAAGTGGGACCCAGTACTTC.

This rearrangement joins TRBV7-2 to TRBJ2-5; 7 bases are a match to TRBD2. Per the germline V gene, CDR1 is SGHTA and CDR2 is FQGNSA. The CDR3 has 10 amino acids. The CDR3 loop is CGSGGETQYF. The CDR3, as DNA: TGTGGATCGGGGGGAGAGACCCAGTACTTC.

This clonotype was detected only a few times. The genes are TRBV5-1 and TRBJ2-4; D is ambiguous. The ends were cut back, 4 bases at V and 0 bases at J, with 11 bases in the middle. This CDR3 region has 15 residues. Germline CDR1 reads SGHRS; CDR2 reads YFSETQ. CDR3 sequence (DNA): TGCGCCAGCAGCCCTTCCGCGGTAGCCAAAAACATTCAGTACTTC. Its translation: CASSPSAVAKNIQYF.

J is TRBJ2-7 and V is TRBV7-2; 11 nucleotides align to TRBD2. The germline CDR1 and CDR2 sequences are SGHTA and FQGNSA. This CDR3 is 16 amino acids long. With 6 bases clipped from V and 0 bases from J, the junction kept 7 bases outside the gene matches. The CDR3 DNA follows: TGTGCCAGCAGTCCCCGGACTAGCGGGCTCTCCTACGAGCAGTACTTC. It translates to CASSPRTSGLSYEQYF.

This clonotype was found once. The chain carries TRBV5-5 and TRBJ2-1; 7 nucleotides align to TRBD2. V was clipped by 4 bases and J by 1 base; unmatched bases: 8. In germline, CDR1 is SGHKS, CDR2 YYEKEE (reference sequence). CDR3 length: 16 amino acids. The CDR3 loop reads CASSLAGELSYNEQFF. The CDR3, as DNA: TGTGCCAGCAGCCTCGCGGGGGAGCTTTCCTACAATGAGCAGTTCTTC.

This clonotype has at least ten counts. The rearrangement uses TRBV2 and TRBJ1-1, with D uncertain. CDR3 length: 13 amino acids. CDR1 and CDR2 (germline): SNHLY, FYNNEI. Trimming stripped 8 bases from V and 4 bases from J, with 14 bases between. The CDR3 DNA reads TGTGCCAGCTCTTTACCACTGGGCACTGAAGCTTTCTTT. As protein: CASSLPLGTEAFF.

The gene calls are TRBV5-1 and TRBJ2-3; 7 bases match TRBD1. Germline assignment: CDR1 SGHRS and CDR2 YFSETQ. The V and J ends lost 1 base and 2 bases, in that order; junction bases with no gene match: 4. The CDR3 consists of 15 residues. CDR3 in amino acids: CASSLLRGNTDTQYF. The CDR3 region has the DNA TGCGCCAGCAGCTTGCTCAGGGGGAACACAGATACGCAGTATTTT.

This rearrangement joins TRBV11-2 to TRBJ2-7, with a possible D match to TRBD1 (7 bases). The V gene lost 5 bases and the J gene lost 3 bases, with 17 bases spanning the gap. In germline, CDR1 is SGHAT, CDR2 FQNNGV. The CDR3 is 15 amino acids. The CDR3 DNA reads TGTGCCAGCAGCCTGCGGGACAGAGACCTCTACGAGCAGTACTTC. Residues: CASSLRDRDLYEQYF. Combining the CDR3 with reference TRBV11-2 and TRBJ2-7 gives the whole variable domain EAGVAQSPRYKIIEKRQSVAFWCNPISGHATLYWYQQILGQGPKLLIQFQNNGVVDDSQLPKDRFSAERLKGVDSTLKIQPAKLEDSAVYLCASSLRDRDLYEQYFGPGTRLTVT.

The chain recombines TRBV6-5 with TRBJ2-1, with D hard to call. Trimming pared 0 bases from V and 6 bases from J, leaving 9 bases between. The CDR3 consists of 14 residues. Germline V gene lookup returns CDR1 MNHEY and CDR2 SVGAGI. The CDR3 here is CASSYSSSSNEQFF. The CDR3 coding sequence is TGTGCCAGCAGTTACTCTTCTAGTTCCAATGAGCAGTTCTTC.